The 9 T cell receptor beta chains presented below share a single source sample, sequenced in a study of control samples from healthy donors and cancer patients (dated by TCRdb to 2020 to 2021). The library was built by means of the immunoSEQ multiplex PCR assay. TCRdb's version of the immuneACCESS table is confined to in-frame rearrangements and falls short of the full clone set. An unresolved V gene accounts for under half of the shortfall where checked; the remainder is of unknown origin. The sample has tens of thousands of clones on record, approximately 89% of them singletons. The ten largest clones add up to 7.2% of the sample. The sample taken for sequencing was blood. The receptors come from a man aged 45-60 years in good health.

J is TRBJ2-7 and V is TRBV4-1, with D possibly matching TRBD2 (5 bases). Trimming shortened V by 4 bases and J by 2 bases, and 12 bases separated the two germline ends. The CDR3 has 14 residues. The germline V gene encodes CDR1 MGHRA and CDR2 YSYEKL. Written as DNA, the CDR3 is TGCGCCAGCAGCCCACTAGTGACGACCTACGAGCAGTACTTC. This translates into CASSPLVTTYEQYF.

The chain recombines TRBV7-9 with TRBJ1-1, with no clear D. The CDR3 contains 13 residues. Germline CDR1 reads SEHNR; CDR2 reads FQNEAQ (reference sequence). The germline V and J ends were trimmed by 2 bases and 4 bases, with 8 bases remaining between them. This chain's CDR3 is CASSLSGSTEAFF. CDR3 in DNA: TGTGCCAGCAGCTTATCCGGAAGCACTGAAGCTTTCTTT.

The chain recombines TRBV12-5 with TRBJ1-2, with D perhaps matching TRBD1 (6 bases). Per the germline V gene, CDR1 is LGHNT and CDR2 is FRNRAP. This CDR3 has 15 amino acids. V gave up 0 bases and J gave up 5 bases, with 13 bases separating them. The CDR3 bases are TGTGCTAGTGGTTTGGTGGGGGCAGCACCTTATGGCTACACCTTC. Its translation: CASGLVGAAPYGYTF.

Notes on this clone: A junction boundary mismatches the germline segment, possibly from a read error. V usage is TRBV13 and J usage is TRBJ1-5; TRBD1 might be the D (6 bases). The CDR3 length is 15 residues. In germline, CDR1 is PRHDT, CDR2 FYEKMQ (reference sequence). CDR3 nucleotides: TGTGCCCGCAGCTTTGGGGGGTCGGGGGGCCAGCCCCAGCATTTT. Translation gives CARSFGGSGGQPQHF.

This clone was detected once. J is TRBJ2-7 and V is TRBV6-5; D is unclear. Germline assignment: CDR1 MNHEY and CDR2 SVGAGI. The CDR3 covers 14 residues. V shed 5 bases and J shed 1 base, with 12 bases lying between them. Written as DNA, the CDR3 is TGTGCCAGCAGTCTCGAATGGGCGTCCTACGAGCAGTACTTC. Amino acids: CASSLEWASYEQYF.

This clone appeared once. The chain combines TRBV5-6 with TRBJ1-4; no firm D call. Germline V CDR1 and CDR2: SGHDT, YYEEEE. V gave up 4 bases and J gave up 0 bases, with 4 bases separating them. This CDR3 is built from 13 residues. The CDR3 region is CASSETTNEKLFF. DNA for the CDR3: TGTGCCAGCAGCGAGACAACTAATGAAAAACTGTTTTTT.

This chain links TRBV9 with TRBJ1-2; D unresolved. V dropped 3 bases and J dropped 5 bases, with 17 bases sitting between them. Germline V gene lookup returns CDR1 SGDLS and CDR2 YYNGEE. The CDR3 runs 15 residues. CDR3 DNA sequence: TGTGCCAGCAGCGCCGGATCCGGGGATGAGTATGGCTACACCTTC. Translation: CASSAGSGDEYGYTF.

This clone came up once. The CDR3 is CASSLVALGTGQLSPLHF. The CDR3 bases are TGCGCCAGCAGCTTGGTGGCTTTGGGGACAGGGCAATTGTCACCCCTCCACTTT. V gene TRBV5-1 combines with J gene TRBJ1-6, with TRBD1 identical over 9 bases. CDR1 and CDR2 from the germline V gene are SGHRS and YFSETQ. This CDR3 region has 18 residues. Trimming at V came to 0 bases and at J to 10 bases, leaving 14 bases not matched to a gene.

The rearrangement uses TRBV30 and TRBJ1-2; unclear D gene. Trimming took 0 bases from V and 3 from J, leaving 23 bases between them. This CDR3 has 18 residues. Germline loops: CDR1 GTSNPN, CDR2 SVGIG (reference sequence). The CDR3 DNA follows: TGTGCCTGGAGTGTACGGCCAAAAAGGGCCAGGACCGACTATGGCTACACCTTC. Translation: CAWSVRPKRARTDYGYTF.